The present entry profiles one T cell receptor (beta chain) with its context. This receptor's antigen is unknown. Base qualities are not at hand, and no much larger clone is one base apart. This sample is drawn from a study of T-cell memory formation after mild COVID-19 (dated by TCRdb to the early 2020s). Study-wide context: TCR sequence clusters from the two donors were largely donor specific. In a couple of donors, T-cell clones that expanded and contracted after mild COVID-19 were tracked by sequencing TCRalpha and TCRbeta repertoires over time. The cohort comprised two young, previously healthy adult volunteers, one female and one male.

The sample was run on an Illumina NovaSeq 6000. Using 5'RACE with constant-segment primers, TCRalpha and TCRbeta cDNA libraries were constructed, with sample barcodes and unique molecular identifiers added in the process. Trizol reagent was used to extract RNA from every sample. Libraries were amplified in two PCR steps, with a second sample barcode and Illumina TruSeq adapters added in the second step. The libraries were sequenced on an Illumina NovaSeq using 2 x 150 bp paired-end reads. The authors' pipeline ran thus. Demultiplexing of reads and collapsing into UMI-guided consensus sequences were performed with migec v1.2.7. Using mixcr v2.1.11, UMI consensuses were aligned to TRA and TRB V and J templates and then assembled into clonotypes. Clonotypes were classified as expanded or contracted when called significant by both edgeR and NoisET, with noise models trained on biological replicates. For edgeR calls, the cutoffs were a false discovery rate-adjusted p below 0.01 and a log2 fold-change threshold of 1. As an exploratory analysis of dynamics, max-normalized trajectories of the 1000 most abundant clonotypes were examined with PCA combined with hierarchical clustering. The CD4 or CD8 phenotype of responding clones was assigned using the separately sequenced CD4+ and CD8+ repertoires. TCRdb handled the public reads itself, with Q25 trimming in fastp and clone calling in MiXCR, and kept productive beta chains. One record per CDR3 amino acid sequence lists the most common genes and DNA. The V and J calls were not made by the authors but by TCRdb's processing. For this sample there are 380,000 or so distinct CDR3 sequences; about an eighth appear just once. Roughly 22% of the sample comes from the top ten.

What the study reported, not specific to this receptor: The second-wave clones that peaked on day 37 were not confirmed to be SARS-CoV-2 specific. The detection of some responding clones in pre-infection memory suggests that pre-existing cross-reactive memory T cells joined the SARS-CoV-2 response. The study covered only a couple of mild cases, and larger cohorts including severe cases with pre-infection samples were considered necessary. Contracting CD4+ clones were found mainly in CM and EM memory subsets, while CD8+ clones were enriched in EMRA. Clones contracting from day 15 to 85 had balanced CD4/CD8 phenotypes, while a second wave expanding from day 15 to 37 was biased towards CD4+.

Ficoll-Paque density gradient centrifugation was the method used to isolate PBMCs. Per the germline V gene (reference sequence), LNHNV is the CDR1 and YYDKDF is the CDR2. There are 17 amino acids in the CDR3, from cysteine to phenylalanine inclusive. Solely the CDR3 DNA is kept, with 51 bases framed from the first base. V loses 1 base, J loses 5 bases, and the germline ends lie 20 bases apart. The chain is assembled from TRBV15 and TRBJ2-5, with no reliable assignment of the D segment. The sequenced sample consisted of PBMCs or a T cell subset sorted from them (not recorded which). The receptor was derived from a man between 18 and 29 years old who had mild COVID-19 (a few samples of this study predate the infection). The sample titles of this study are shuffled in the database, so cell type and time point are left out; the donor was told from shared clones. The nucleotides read TGTGCCACCAGCAGAGCCGATGCTCCTCCCCACAAGGAGACCCAGTACTTC. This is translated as CATSRADAPPHKETQYF.